The sequence of this T cell receptor (beta chain) was determined in a study of early T cells in non-severe SARS-CoV-2 infection. In the study overall: Unsorted whole blood bulk RNA was sequenced, with unpaired chains.

The count of this clonotype is one. What it binds is not known. General study results and limits: Database matching using VDJdb favored anti-spike CD8 responses, with private and CD4 specificities left missing.

Individual cDNA molecules received unique molecular identifiers during library preparation. TCRdb reprocessed the 5' RACE reads with MiXCR, giving one entry per CDR3 protein. This table holds around 50,000 distinct CDR3 sequences, about 4.1% found once. Germline CDR1 reads SGDLS; CDR2 reads YYNGEE. The CDR3 covers 14 residues. V was cut by 1 base and J by 5 bases, with 12 bases left in between. The clonotype was recovered from an adult who was a healthcare worker with PCR-confirmed SARS-CoV-2 infection or an uninfected control (not recorded which). The sample comprised whole blood. The genes are TRBV9 and TRBJ1-2; possible D gene TRBD1, 5 bases. CDR3 in amino acids: CASSVTGRPYGYTF. In DNA form, the CDR3 reads TGTGCCAGCAGCGTAACGGGACGGCCTTATGGCTACACCTTC.